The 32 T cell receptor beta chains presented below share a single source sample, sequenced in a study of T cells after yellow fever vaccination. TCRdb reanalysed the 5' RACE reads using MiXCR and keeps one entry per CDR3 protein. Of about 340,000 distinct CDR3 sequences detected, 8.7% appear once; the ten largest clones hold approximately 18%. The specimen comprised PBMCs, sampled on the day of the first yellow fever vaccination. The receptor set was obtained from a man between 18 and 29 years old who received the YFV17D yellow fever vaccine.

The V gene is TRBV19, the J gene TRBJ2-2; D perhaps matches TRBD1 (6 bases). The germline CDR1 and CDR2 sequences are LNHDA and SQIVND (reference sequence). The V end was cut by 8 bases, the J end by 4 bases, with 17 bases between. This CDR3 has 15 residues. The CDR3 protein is CASSDPGHFTGELFF. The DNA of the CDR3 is TGTGCCAGTTCCGACCCGGGACATTTCACCGGGGAGCTGTTTTTT.

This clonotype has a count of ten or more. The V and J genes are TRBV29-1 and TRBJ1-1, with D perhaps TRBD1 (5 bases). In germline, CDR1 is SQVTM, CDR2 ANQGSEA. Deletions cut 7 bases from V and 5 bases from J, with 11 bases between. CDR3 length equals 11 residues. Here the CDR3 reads CSALQGTEAFF. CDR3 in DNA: TGCAGCGCACTTCAGGGTACTGAAGCTTTCTTT. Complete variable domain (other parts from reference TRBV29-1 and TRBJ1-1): SAVISQKPSRDICQRGTSLTIQCQVDSQVTMMFWYRQQPGQSLTLIATANQGSEATYESGFVIDKFPISRPNLTFSTLTVSNMSPEDSSIYLCSALQGTEAFFGQGTRLTVV.

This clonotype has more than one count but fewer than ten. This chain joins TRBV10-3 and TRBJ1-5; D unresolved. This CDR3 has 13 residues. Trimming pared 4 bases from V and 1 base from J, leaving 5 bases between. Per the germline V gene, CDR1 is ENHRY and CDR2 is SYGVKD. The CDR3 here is CAISGGSNQPQHF. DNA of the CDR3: TGTGCCATCAGTGGGGGAAGCAATCAGCCCCAGCATTTT.

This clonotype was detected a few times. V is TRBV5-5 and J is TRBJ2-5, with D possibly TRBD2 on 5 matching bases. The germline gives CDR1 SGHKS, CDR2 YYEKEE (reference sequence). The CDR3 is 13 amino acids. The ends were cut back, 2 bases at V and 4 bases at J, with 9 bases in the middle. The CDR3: CASSFDYRETQYF. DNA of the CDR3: TGTGCCAGCAGCTTCGACTACAGAGAGACCCAGTACTTC.

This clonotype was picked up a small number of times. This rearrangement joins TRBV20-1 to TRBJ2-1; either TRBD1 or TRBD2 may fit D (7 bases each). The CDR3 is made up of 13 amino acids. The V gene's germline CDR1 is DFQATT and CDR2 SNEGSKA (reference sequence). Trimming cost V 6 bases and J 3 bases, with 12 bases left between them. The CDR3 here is CSAQGGGYNEQFF. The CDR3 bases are TGCAGTGCCCAGGGGGGGGGCTACAATGAGCAGTTCTTC.

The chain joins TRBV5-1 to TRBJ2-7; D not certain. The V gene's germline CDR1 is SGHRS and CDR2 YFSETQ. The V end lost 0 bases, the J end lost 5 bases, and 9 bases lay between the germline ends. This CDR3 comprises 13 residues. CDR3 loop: CASSLASENEQYF. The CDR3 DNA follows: TGCGCCAGCAGCTTGGCCAGTGAGAACGAGCAGTACTTC.

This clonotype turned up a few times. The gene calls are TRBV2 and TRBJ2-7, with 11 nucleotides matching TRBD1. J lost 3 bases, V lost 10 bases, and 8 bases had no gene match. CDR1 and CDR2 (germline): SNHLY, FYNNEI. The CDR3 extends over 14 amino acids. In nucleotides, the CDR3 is TGTGCCACCCGACCGGGACAGGGGGACTACGAGCAGTACTTC. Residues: CATRPGQGDYEQYF. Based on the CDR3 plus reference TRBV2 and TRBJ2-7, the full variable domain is EPEVTQTPSHQVTQMGQEVILRCVPISNHLYFYWYRQILGQKVEFLVSFYNNEISEKSEIFDDQFSVERPDGSNFTLKIRSTKLEDSAMYFCATRPGQGDYEQYFGPGTRLTVT.

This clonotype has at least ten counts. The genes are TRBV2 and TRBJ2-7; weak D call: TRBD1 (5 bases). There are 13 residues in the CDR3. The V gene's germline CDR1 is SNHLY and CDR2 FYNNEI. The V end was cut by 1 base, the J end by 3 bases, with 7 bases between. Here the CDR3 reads CASSEVTGYEQYF. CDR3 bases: TGTGCCAGCAGTGAAGTCACAGGCTACGAGCAGTACTTC.

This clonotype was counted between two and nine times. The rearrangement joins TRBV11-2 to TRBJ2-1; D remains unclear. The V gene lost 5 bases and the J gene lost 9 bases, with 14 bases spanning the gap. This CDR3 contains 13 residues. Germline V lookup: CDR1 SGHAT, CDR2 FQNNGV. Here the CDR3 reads CASSPTRAGEQFF. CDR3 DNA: TGTGCCAGCAGCCCCACTCGGGCTGGTGAGCAGTTCTTC.

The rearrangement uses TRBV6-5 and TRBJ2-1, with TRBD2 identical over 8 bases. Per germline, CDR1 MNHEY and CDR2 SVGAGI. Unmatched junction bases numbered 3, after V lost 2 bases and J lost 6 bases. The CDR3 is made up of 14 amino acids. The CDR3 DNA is TGTGCCAGCAGTTACGGGCTAGCGGGCAATGAGCAGTTCTTC. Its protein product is CASSYGLAGNEQFF.

CDR3 nucleotide sequence: TGTGCCAGCAGCTTATCACTAGCGGGGGGCGGGAATGAGCAGTTCTTC. This sequence encodes CASSLSLAGGGNEQFF. This sequence joins TRBV7-6 and TRBJ2-1, with 12 bases that match TRBD2. J was trimmed by 7 bases and V by 2 bases; bases with no gene match: 6. The length of the CDR3 is 16 residues. Germline lookup yields CDR1 SGHVS and CDR2 FNYEAQ.

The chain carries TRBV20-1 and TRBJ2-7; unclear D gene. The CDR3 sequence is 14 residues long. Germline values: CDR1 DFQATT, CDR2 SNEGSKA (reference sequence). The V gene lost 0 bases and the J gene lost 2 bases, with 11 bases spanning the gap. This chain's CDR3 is CSARDSVRPYEQYF. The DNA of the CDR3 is TGCAGTGCTAGAGATTCAGTAAGGCCCTACGAGCAGTACTTC.

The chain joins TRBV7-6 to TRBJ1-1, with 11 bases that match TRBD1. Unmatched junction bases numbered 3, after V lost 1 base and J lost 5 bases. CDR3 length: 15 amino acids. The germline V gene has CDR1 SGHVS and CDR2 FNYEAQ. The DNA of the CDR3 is TGTGCCAGCAGCTTAGATGGGACAGGGGGAACTGAAGCTTTCTTT. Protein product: CASSLDGTGGTEAFF.

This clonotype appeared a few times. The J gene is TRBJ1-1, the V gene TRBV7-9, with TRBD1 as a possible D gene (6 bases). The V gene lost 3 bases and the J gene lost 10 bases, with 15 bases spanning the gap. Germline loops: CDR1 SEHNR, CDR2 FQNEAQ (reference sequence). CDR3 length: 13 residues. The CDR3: CASSLQMGGGAFF. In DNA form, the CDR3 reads TGTGCCAGCAGCTTGCAGATGGGAGGGGGAGCTTTCTTT.

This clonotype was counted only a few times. The CDR3 is CASSPGQGAYEQYV. CDR3 sequence (DNA): TGTGCCAGCAGCCCTGGACAGGGGGCCTACGAGCAGTACGTC. This chain connects TRBV5-4 to TRBJ2-7; TRBD1 matches 10 bases. Germline CDR1 is SGHNT and CDR2 is YYREEE (reference sequence). J lost 2 bases, V lost 4 bases, and 3 bases had no gene match. The CDR3 has 14 amino acids.

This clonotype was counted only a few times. CDR3 residues: CASSKVGDRTDTQYF. CDR3 coding DNA: TGTGCCAGCAGCAAAGTCGGGGATCGCACAGATACGCAGTATTTT. V gene TRBV6-1 combines with J gene TRBJ2-3, with TRBD2 as a possible D gene (5 bases). Looked up from germline, CDR1 is MNHNS and CDR2 is SASEGT. CDR3 length: 15 amino acids. V was pared by 6 bases and J by 1 base, with 14 bases between.

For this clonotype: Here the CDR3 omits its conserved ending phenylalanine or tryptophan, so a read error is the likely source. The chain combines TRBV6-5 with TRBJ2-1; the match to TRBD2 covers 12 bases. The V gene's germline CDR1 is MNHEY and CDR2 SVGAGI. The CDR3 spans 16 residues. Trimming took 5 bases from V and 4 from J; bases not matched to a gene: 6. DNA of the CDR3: TGTGCCAGCAGTACTAGCGGGGGGACCTTGTACAATGAGCAGTTCCTC. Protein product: CASSTSGGTLYNEQFL.

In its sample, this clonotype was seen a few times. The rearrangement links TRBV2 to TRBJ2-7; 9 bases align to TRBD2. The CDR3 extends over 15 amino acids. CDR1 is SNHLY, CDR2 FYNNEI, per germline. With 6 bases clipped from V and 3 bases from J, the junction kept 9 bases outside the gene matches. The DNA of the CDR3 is TGTGCCAGCAGGATGGGGGTAGCGGGGGTCTACGAGCAGTACTTC. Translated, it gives CASRMGVAGVYEQYF.

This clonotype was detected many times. The CDR3 reads CASSQANYEQYF. The CDR3 bases are TGTGCCAGCTCACAGGCTAACTACGAGCAGTACTTC. The chain employs TRBV18 and TRBJ2-7; D is uncertain. V was trimmed by 4 bases and J by 3 bases, leaving 7 bases between them. This CDR3 has 12 amino acids. The V gene's germline CDR1 is KGHSH and CDR2 LQKENI. The entire variable domain, with the rest obtained from reference TRBV18 and TRBJ2-7, is as follows: NAGVMQNPRHLVRRRGQEARLRCSPMKGHSHVYWYRQLPEEGLKFMVYLQKENIIDESGMPKERFSAEFPKEGPSILRIQQVVRGDSAAYFCASSQANYEQYFGPGTRLTVT.

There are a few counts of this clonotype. DNA of the CDR3: TGCGCCAGCAGCACCCGAGACAGGGAGGGAAACATTCAGTACTTC. Its protein is CASSTRDREGNIQYF. The chain links TRBV4-3 to TRBJ2-4, with D possibly being TRBD1 or TRBD2 (7 bases each). Trimming stripped 5 bases from V and 6 bases from J, with 17 bases between. Germline loops: CDR1 LGHNA, CDR2 YSLEER. CDR3 length: 15 amino acids.

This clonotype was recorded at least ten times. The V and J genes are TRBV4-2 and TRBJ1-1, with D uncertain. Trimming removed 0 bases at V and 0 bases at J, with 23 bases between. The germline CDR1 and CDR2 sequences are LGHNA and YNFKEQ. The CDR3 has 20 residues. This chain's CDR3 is CASSQDNGLSGHPMNTEAFF. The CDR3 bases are TGTGCCAGCAGCCAAGATAACGGTCTCAGCGGTCACCCTATGAACACTGAAGCTTTCTTT.

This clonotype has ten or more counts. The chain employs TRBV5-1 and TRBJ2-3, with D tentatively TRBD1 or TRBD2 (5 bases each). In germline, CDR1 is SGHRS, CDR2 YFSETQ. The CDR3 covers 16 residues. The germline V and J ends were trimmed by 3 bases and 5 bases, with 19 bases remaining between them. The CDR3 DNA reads TGCGCCAGCAGCTCCGCCGGGACCCCCAGGGTAGATACGCAGTATTTT. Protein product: CASSSAGTPRVDTQYF.

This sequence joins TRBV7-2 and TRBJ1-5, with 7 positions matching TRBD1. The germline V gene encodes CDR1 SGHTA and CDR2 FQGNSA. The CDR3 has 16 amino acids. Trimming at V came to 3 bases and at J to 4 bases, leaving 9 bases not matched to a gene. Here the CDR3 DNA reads TGTGCCAGCAGCTTTAATACAGGGGCCGCTAATCAGCCCCAGCATTTT. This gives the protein CASSFNTGAANQPQHF. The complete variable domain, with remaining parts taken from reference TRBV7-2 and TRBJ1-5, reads GAGVSQSPSNKVTEKGKDVELRCDPISGHTALYWYRQSLGQGLEFLIYFQGNSAPDKSGLPSDRFSAERTGGSVSTLTIQRTQQEDSAVYLCASSFNTGAANQPQHFGDGTRLSIL.

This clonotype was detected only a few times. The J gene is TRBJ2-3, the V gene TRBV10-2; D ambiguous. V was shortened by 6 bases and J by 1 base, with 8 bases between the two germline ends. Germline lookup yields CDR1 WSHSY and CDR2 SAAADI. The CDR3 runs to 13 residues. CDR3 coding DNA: TGCGCCAGCAGACATGGAGGCACAGATACGCAGTATTTT. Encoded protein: CASRHGGTDTQYF.

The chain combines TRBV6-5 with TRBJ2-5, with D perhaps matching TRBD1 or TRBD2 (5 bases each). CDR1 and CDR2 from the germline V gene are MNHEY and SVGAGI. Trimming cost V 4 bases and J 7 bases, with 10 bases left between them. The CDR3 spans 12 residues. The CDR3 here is CASSWGGGTQYF. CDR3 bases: TGTGCCAGCAGTTGGGGTGGGGGGACCCAGTACTTC.

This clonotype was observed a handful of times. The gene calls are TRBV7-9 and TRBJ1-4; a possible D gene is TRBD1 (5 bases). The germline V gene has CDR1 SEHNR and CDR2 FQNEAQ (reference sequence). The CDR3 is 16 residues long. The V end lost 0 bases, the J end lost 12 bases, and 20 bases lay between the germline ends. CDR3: CASSLAEIGPQGELFF. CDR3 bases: TGTGCCAGCAGCTTAGCAGAAATCGGGCCTCAGGGAGAACTGTTTTTT.

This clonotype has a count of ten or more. The CDR3 is CATRSPGQPPSYEQYF. The DNA of the CDR3 is TGTGCCACCAGAAGCCCCGGACAGCCTCCTTCCTACGAGCAGTACTTC. The chain uses TRBV24-1 and TRBJ2-7, with D perhaps matching TRBD1 (6 bases). Germline V lookup: CDR1 KGHDR, CDR2 SFDVKD. The CDR3 sequence is 16 residues long. Trimming stripped 7 bases from V and 1 base from J, with 19 bases between.

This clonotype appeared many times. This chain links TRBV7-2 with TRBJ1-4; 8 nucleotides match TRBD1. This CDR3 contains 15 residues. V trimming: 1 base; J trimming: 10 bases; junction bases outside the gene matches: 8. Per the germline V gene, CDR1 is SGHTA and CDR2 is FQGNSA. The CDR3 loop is CASSLEAGGIGKLFF. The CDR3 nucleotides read TGTGCCAGCAGCTTAGAGGCAGGGGGCATCGGAAAACTGTTTTTT.

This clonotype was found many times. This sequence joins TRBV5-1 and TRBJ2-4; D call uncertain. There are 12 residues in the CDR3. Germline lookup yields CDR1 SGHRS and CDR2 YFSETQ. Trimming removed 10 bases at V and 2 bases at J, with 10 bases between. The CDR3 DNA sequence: TGCGCCGAGGCAGGTACCAAAAACATTCAGTACTTC. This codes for CAEAGTKNIQYF.

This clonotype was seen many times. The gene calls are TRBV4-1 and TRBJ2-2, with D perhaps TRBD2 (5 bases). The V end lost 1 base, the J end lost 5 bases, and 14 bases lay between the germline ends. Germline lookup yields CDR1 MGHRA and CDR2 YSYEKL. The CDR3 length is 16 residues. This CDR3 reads CASSQAHPAGTGELFF. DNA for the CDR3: TGCGCCAGCAGCCAAGCTCACCCCGCGGGTACCGGGGAGCTGTTTTTT.

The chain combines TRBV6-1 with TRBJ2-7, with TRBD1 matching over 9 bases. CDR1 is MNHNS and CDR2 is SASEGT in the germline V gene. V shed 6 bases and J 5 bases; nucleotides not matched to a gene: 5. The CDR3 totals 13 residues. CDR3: CASSPQGAHEQYV. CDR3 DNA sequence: TGTGCCAGCAGCCCACAGGGGGCCCACGAGCAGTACGTC.

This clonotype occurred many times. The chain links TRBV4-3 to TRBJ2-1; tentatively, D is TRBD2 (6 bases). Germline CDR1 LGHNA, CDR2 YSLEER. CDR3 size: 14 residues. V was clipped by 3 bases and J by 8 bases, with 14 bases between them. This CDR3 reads CASSQGSGGDEQFF. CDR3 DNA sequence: TGCGCCAGCAGCCAGGGGTCCGGCGGGGATGAGCAGTTCTTC.